The TCR beta chain described here comes from a study of identical twins. The CDR3 covers 16 residues. With V trimmed by 5 bases and J by 0 bases, 8 bases remained unmatched. From germline, CDR1 is SGHDN and CDR2 FVKESK. This clonotype was detected only a few times. Template switching added a universal primer site; cDNA carried unique molecular identifiers. TCRdb itself ran the 5' RACE reads through MiXCR, one entry per CDR3 protein. The table records approximately 550,000 distinct CDR3 sequences, around 22% of them present only once. This sample also appeared in a second study, on yellow fever vaccine responses in identical twins.

What was sequenced was CD4+ T cells sorted from blood. The chain combines TRBV14 with TRBJ2-3, with 7 bases that match TRBD2. This TCR was recovered from a woman younger than 35 in good health. The chain's CDR3 is CASSFLSGTSTDTQYF. CDR3 in DNA: TGTGCCAGCAGCTTCCTAAGCGGGACTAGCACAGATACGCAGTATTTT.